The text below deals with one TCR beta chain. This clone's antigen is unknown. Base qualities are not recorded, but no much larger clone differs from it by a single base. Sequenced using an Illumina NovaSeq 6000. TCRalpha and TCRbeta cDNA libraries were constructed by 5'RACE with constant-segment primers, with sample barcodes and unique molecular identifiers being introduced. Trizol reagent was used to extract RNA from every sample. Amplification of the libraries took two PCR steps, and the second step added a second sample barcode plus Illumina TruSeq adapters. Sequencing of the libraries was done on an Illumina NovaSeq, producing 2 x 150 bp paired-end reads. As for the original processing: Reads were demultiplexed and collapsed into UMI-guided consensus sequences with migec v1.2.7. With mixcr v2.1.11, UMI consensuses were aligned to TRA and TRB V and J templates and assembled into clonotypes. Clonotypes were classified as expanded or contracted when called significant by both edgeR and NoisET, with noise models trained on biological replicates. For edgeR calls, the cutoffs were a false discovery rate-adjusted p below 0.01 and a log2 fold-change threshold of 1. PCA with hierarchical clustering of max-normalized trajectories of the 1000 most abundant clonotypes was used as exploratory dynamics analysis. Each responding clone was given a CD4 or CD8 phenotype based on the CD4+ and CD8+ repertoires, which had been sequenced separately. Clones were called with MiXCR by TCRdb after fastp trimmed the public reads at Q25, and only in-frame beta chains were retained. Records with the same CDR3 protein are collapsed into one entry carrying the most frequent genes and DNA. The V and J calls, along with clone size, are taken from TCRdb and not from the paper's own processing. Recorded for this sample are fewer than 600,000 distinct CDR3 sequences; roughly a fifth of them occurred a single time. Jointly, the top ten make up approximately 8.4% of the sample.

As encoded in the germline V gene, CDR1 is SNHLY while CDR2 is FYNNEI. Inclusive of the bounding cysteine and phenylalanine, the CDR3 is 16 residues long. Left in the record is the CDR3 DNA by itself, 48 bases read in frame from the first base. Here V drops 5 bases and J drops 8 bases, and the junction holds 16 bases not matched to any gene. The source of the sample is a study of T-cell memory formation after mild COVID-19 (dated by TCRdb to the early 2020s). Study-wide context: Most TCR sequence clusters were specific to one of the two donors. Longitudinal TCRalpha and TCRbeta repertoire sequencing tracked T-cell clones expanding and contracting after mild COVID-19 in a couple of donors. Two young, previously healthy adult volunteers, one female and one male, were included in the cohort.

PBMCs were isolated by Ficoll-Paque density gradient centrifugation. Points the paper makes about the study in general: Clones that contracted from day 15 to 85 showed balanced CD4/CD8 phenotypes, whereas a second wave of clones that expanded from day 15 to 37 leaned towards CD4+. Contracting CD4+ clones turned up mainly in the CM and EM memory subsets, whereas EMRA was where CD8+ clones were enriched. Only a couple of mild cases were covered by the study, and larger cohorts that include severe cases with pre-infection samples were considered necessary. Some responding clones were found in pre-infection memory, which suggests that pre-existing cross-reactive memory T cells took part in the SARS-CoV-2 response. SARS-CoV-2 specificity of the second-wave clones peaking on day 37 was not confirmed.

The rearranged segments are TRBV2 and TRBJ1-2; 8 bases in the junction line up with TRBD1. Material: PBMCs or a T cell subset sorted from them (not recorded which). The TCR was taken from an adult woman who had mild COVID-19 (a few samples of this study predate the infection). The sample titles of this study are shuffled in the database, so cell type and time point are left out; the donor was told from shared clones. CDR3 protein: CASSKGFGQGAGGYTF. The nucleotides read TGTGCCAGCAGTAAAGGATTCGGACAGGGAGCGGGAGGCTACACCTTC. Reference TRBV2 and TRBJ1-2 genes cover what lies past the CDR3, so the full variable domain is EPEVTQTPSHQVTQMGQEVILRCVPISNHLYFYWYRQILGQKVEFLVSFYNNEISEKSEIFDDQFSVERPDGSNFTLKIRSTKLEDSAMYFCASSKGFGQGAGGYTFGSGTRLTVV.